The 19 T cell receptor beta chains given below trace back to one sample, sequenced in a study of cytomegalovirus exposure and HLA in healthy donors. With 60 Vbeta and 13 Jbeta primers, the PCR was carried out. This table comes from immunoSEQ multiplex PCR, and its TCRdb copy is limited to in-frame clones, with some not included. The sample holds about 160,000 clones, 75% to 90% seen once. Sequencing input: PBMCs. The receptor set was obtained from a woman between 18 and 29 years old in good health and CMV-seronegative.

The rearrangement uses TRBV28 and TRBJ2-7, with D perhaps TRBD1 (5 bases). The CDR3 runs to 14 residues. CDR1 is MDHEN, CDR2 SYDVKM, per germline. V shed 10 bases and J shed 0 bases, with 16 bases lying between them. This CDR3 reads CATSHDSSSYEQYF. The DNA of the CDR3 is TGTGCCACCTCCCACGACAGCTCCTCCTACGAGCAGTACTTC.

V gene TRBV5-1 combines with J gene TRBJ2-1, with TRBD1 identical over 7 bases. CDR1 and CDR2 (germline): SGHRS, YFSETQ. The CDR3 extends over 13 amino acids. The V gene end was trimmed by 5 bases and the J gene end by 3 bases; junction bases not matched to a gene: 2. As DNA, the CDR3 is TGCGCCAGCAGGTGGGACAGCTACAATGAGCAGTTCTTC. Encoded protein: CASRWDSYNEQFF. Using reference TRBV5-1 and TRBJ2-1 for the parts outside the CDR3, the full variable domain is KAGVTQTPRYLIKTRGQQVTLSCSPISGHRSVSWYQQTPGQGLQFLFEYFSETQRNKGNFPGRFSGRQFSNSRSEMNVSTLELGDSALYLCASRWDSYNEQFFGPGTRLTVL.

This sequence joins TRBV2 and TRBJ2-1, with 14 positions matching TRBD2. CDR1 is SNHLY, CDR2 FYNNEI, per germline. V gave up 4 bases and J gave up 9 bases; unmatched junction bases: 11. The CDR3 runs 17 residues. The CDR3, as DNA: TGTGCCAGCAGTGGATCCGGGACTAGCGGGAGCCGGGGTGAGCAGTTCTTC. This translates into CASSGSGTSGSRGEQFF.

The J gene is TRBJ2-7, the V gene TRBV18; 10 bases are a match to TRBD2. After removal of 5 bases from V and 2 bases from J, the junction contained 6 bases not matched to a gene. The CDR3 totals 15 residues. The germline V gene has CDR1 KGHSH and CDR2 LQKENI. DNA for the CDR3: TGTGCCAGCTCATTTTCTAGCGGGGGCCCCTACGAGCAGTACTTC. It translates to CASSFSSGGPYEQYF.

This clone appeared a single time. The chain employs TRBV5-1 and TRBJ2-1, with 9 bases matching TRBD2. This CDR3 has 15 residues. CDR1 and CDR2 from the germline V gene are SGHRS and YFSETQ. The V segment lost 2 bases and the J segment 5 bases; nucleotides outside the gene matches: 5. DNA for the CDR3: TGCGCCAGCAGCTTCGGTAGCGGGAGCCACAATGAGCAGTTCTTC. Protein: CASSFGSGSHNEQFF.

The CDR3 spells CASSYGSGFEFF. CDR3 DNA sequence: TGTGCCAGCAGTTACGGGAGTGGATTTGAGTTCTTC. The rearrangement joins TRBV6-5 to TRBJ2-1, with a weak D call TRBD2 (5 bases). The germline gives CDR1 MNHEY, CDR2 SVGAGI. V lost 2 bases to trimming and J lost 14 bases, with 13 bases between them. The CDR3 contains 12 residues.

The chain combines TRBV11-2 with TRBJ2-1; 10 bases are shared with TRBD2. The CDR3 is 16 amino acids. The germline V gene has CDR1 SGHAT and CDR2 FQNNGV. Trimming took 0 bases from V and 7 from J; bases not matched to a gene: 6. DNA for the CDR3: TGTGCCAGCAGCTTAGAAGCGGGGGGGGCCGGGAATGAGCAGTTCTTC. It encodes CASSLEAGGAGNEQFF. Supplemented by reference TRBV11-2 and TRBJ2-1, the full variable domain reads EAGVAQSPRYKIIEKRQSVAFWCNPISGHATLYWYQQILGQGPKLLIQFQNNGVVDDSQLPKDRFSAERLKGVDSTLKIQPAKLEDSAVYLCASSLEAGGAGNEQFFGPGTRLTVL.

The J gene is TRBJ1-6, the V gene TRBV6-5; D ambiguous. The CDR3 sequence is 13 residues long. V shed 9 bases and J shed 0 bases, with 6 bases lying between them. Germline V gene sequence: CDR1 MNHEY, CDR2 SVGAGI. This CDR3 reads CASKRSYNSPLHF. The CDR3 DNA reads TGTGCCAGTAAGCGCTCCTATAATTCACCCCTCCACTTT.

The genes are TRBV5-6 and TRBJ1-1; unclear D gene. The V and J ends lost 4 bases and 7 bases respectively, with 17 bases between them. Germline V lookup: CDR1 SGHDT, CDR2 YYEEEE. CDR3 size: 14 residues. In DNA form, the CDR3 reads TGTGCCAGCAGCGTAAAAAACAGTGACCTTGAAGCTTTCTTT. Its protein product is CASSVKNSDLEAFF.

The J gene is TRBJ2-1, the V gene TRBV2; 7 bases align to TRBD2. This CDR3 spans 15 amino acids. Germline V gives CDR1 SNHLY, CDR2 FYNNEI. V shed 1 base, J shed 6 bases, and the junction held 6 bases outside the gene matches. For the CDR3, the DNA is TGTGCCAGCAGTGAAGACGGGGGAGGGCTCAATGAGCAGTTCTTC. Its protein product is CASSEDGGGLNEQFF. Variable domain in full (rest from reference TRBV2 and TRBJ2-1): EPEVTQTPSHQVTQMGQEVILRCVPISNHLYFYWYRQILGQKVEFLVSFYNNEISEKSEIFDDQFSVERPDGSNFTLKIRSTKLEDSAMYFCASSEDGGGLNEQFFGPGTRLTVL.

For the CDR3, the DNA is TGTGCCAGTAGTATAGGGAGCCGAGGGAACACTGAAGCTTTCTTT. Amino acids: CASSIGSRGNTEAFF. The chain couples TRBV19 to TRBJ1-1; no clear D. V lost 1 base and J 1 base, leaving 10 bases between the germline ends. Germline CDR1 LNHDA, CDR2 SQIVND (reference sequence). There are 15 residues in the CDR3.

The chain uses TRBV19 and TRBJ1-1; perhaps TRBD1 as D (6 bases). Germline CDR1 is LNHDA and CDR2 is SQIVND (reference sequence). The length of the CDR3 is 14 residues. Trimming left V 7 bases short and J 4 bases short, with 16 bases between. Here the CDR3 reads CASTFPGGGTEAFF. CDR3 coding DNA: TGTGCCAGTACTTTCCCGGGAGGGGGCACTGAAGCTTTCTTT.

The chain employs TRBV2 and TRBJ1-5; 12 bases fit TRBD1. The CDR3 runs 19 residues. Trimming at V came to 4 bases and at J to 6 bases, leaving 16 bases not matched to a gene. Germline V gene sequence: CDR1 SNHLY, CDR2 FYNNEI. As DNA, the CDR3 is TGTGCCAGCAGTGTCCGGGCTGGGGACAGGGGGCTTTCGGGTCAGCCCCAGCATTTT. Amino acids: CASSVRAGDRGLSGQPQHF.

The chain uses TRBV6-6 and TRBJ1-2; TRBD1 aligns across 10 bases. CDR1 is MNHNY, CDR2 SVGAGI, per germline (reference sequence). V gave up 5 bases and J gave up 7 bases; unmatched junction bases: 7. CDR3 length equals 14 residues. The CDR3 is CASSQRQGAFGYTF. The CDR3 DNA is TGTGCCAGCAGTCAGCGACAGGGGGCGTTTGGCTACACCTTC.

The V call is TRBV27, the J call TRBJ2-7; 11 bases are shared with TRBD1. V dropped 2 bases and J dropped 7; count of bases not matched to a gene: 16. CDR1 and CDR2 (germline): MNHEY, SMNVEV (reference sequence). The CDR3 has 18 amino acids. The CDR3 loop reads CASSLNGQGAPGPGEQYF. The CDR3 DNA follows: TGTGCCAGCAGTTTAAACGGACAGGGGGCTCCCGGGCCCGGGGAGCAGTACTTC.

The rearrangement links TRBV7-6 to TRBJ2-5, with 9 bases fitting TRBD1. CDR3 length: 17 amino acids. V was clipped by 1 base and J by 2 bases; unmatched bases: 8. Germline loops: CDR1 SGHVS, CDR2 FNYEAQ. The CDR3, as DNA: TGTGCCAGCAGCTTAGGCCCGCTTGGGACAGGGCAAGAGACCCAGTACTTC. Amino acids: CASSLGPLGTGQETQYF.

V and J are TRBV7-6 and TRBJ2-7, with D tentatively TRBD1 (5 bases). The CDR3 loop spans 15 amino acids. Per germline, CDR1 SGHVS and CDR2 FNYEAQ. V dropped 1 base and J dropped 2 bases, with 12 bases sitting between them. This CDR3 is CASSLDRGQTYEQYF. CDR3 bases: TGTGCCAGCAGCTTAGATAGGGGTCAGACCTACGAGCAGTACTTC.

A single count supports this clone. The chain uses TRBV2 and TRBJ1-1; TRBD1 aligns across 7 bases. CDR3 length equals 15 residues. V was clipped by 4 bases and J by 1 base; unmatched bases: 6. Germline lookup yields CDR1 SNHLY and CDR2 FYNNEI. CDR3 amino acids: CASSGRQGQNTEAFF. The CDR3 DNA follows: TGTGCCAGCAGTGGCCGACAGGGCCAGAACACTGAAGCTTTCTTT.

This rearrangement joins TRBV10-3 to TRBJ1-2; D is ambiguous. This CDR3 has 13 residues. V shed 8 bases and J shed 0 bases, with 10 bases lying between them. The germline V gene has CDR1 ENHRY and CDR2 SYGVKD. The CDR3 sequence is CAIGREANYGYTF. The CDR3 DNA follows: TGTGCCATCGGTAGAGAAGCTAACTATGGCTACACCTTC.